A single sample gave rise to the 23 T cell receptor beta chains below, sequenced in a study of blood T cell repertoires in COVID-19. Assay: immunoSEQ multiplex PCR; the TCRdb copy retains only in-frame clones and omits some. There are approximately 100,000 clones in the sample; about 80% occur only once, and more than 9% lies in the top ten. The specimen was peripheral blood. Receptor source: a man aged 65 to 79 with acute or convalescent COVID-19.

The rearrangement links TRBV9 to TRBJ1-5; 12 bases align to TRBD1. CDR1 and CDR2 from the germline V gene are SGDLS and YYNGEE. V was pared by 0 bases and J by 1 base, with 2 bases of the junction left unmatched. The CDR3 consists of 17 residues. In DNA, the CDR3 is TGTGCCAGCAGCGTAGGTGGGACAGGGGGCAGCAATCAGCCCCAGCATTTT. Its translation: CASSVGGTGGSNQPQHF.

The rearrangement joins TRBV7-3 to TRBJ2-1; 8 positions match TRBD2. Germline loops: CDR1 SGHTA, CDR2 FQGTGA. The CDR3 is 15 residues long. V was clipped by 2 bases and J by 12 bases; unmatched bases: 12. The CDR3 sequence: CASSLVGTRGSGQFF. CDR3 nucleotide sequence: TGTGCCAGCAGCTTAGTAGGGACTAGGGGTTCAGGGCAGTTCTTC.

The chain links TRBV19 to TRBJ2-7, with D perhaps matching TRBD1 (6 bases). The ends were cut back, 4 bases at V and 4 bases at J, with 11 bases in the middle. The CDR3 length is 13 residues. Germline assignment: CDR1 LNHDA and CDR2 SQIVND (reference sequence). As DNA, the CDR3 is TGTGCCAGTAGTAGCGGACAGCATTACGAGCAGTACTTC. As protein: CASSSGQHYEQYF.

This chain connects TRBV6-5 to TRBJ1-5; maybe TRBD1 (6 bases). There are 11 residues in the CDR3. Trimming cost V 8 bases and J 6 bases, with 8 bases left between them. Germline V lookup: CDR1 MNHEY, CDR2 SVGAGI. The CDR3 region is CASGGSQPQHF. The CDR3 nucleotides read TGTGCCAGCGGGGGCAGTCAGCCCCAGCATTTT.

The chain joins TRBV6-5 to TRBJ2-6; no firm D call. CDR3 size: 14 residues. Germline V gives CDR1 MNHEY, CDR2 SVGAGI. Trimming pared 7 bases from V and 4 bases from J, leaving 11 bases between. CDR3 in amino acids: CASIRLEGANVLTF. The CDR3 DNA sequence: TGTGCCAGCATCAGGTTGGAAGGGGCCAACGTCCTGACTTTC.

This chain links TRBV3-1 (or the pseudogene TRBV3-2) with TRBJ2-7; TRBD2 aligns across 10 bases. The germline V gene encodes CDR1 LGHDT and CDR2 YNNKEL (reference sequence). The length of the CDR3 is 15 residues. Trimming took 2 bases from V and 4 from J; bases not matched to a gene: 5. This CDR3 is CASSQSASGSYEQYF. The CDR3 nucleotides are TGTGCCAGCAGCCAATCTGCTAGCGGGAGTTACGAGCAGTACTTC.

This clone occurred once. The V call is TRBV28, the J call TRBJ1-1; D possibly corresponds to TRBD1 (6 bases). This CDR3 spans 17 amino acids. With 6 bases removed from V and 0 bases from J, the gap between germline ends came to 20 bases. Germline V gives CDR1 MDHEN, CDR2 SYDVKM. Here the CDR3 reads CASRSAGAGRVNTEAFF. CDR3 nucleotide sequence: TGTGCCAGCAGGTCCGCGGGGGCGGGGAGGGTGAACACTGAAGCTTTCTTT.

This chain joins TRBV29-1 and TRBJ1-1; 9 positions match TRBD1. The V and J ends lost 1 base and 4 bases, in that order; junction bases with no gene match: 1. Germline CDR1 reads SQVTM; CDR2 reads ANQGSEA. The CDR3 runs 13 residues. The CDR3 is CSVEVTGGTEAFF. The CDR3 region has the DNA TGCAGCGTTGAAGTGACAGGGGGCACTGAAGCTTTCTTT.

The chain carries TRBV30 and TRBJ1-2; 8 nucleotides line up with TRBD1. CDR3 length equals 14 residues. Germline-derived CDR1 and CDR2 are GTSNPN and SVGIG (reference sequence). The V gene end was trimmed by 5 bases and the J gene end by 3 bases; junction bases not matched to a gene: 8. The CDR3: CAWLRQGIYYGYTF. In DNA form, the CDR3 reads TGTGCCTGGCTCAGACAGGGGATATACTATGGCTACACCTTC.

As concerns this clone: At one end the junction does not follow the germline gene, possibly because of a read error. V is TRBV2 and J is TRBJ1-5; 9 positions agree with TRBD1. The germline gives CDR1 SNHLY, CDR2 FYNNEI. The CDR3 is 14 amino acids. The CDR3 DNA follows: TGTGCCAGCAGAGAAGACAGGGGGGATCAGCCCCAGCATTTT. Protein product: CASREDRGDQPQHF.

The rearrangement links TRBV7-9 to TRBJ2-1, with a tentative D call TRBD2 (6 bases). The V end was cut by 10 bases, the J end by 5 bases, with 18 bases between. Germline-derived CDR1 and CDR2 are SEHNR and FQNEAQ (reference sequence). This CDR3 is 14 amino acids long. The CDR3 nucleotides read TGTGCCACCCCGGACGCGGGGAGTGACAATGAGCAGTTCTTC. Its protein is CATPDAGSDNEQFF.

This chain joins TRBV28 and TRBJ2-1; 11 bases are shared with TRBD2. From germline, CDR1 is MDHEN and CDR2 SYDVKM. V shed 8 bases and J 3 bases; nucleotides not matched to a gene: 3. The CDR3 has 14 amino acids. CDR3 DNA: TGTGCCAGCGAGGGGACTAGCGGCTACAATGAGCAGTTCTTC. Translated: CASEGTSGYNEQFF.

The DNA for the CDR3 is TGTGCCAGCAGCTTAAGGTGGGCCGGGACAGGGTTCTACGAGCAGTACTTC. Its protein is CASSLRWAGTGFYEQYF. The chain couples TRBV11-2 to TRBJ2-7, with 9 bases aligning to TRBD1. CDR3 length: 17 residues. Germline loops: CDR1 SGHAT, CDR2 FQNNGV. V was clipped by 2 bases and J by 3 bases; unmatched bases: 11.

The CDR3, as DNA: TGTGCCAGCAGCTACCGGACAGGGGTTGAAAAACTGTTTTTT. Its protein is CASSYRTGVEKLFF. The V call is TRBV7-9, the J call TRBJ1-4; 9 bases are shared with TRBD1. J lost 7 bases, V lost 4 bases, and 4 bases had no gene match. CDR1 and CDR2 from the germline V gene are SEHNR and FQNEAQ (reference sequence). The CDR3 contains 14 residues.

The chain links TRBV19 to TRBJ1-1; D gene unclear. Germline values: CDR1 LNHDA, CDR2 SQIVND (reference sequence). V lost 10 bases, J lost 0 bases, and 18 bases lay in between. There are 15 residues in the CDR3. CDR3 coding DNA: TGTGCCACCCCGGCCGGAGAGTTCATGAACACTGAAGCTTTCTTT. It translates to CATPAGEFMNTEAFF.

This clone occurred once. V gene TRBV2 combines with J gene TRBJ1-5; 11 bases map to TRBD1. The germline gives CDR1 SNHLY, CDR2 FYNNEI. This CDR3 contains 14 residues. The ends lost 6 bases at V and 9 bases at J; junction bases unmatched: 7. CDR3 protein: CASRAGTGGPPQHF. The CDR3 coding sequence is TGTGCCAGCAGGGCCGGGACAGGGGGTCCGCCCCAGCATTTT.

This chain connects TRBV9 to TRBJ2-1; 13 positions agree with TRBD2. The CDR3 is made up of 13 amino acids. The V segment lost 3 bases and the J segment 13 bases; nucleotides outside the gene matches: 4. Germline V lookup: CDR1 SGDLS, CDR2 YYNGEE. CDR3 coding DNA: TGTGCCAGCAGCGAGGGACTAGCGGGGTTTCAGTTCTTC. Translating gives CASSEGLAGFQFF.

The V call is TRBV7-9, the J call TRBJ2-7; possible D gene TRBD1, 5 bases. The CDR3 has 16 residues. Germline values: CDR1 SEHNR, CDR2 FQNEAQ (reference sequence). Trimming took 1 base from V and 5 from J, leaving 18 bases between them. The CDR3 coding sequence is TGTGCCAGCAGCTTAGAAGCTCAGGGCTCGGGCGACGAGCAGTACTTC. Translated: CASSLEAQGSGDEQYF. Full variable domain (rest looked up from reference TRBV7-9 and TRBJ2-7): DTGVSQNPRHKITKRGQNVTFRCDPISEHNRLYWYRQTLGQGPEFLTYFQNEAQLEKSRLLSDRFSAERPKGSFSTLEIQRTEQGDSAMYLCASSLEAQGSGDEQYFGPGTRLTVT.

The J gene is TRBJ2-3, the V gene TRBV4-2; D is perhaps TRBD2 (5 bases). The CDR3 length is 15 residues. V lost 4 bases, J lost 0 bases, and 11 bases lay in between. Per germline, CDR1 LGHNA and CDR2 YNFKEQ. The CDR3 DNA sequence: TGTGCCAGCAGCCCAGCGGCATCTAGCACAGATACGCAGTATTTT. Translation: CASSPAASSTDTQYF.

V gene TRBV3-1 (or the pseudogene TRBV3-2) combines with J gene TRBJ1-4, with D unresolved. This CDR3 has 14 amino acids. Trimming removed 4 bases at V and 3 bases at J, with 9 bases between. The germline V gene has CDR1 LGHDT and CDR2 YNNKEL (reference sequence). DNA of the CDR3: TGTGCCAGCAGCCGGGAGGGATCTAATGAAAAACTGTTTTTT. Protein: CASSREGSNEKLFF.

The CDR3 loop reads CASSHVKGRQGSNQPQHF. The CDR3 DNA reads as TGTGCCAGTAGCCACGTGAAGGGGAGACAGGGAAGCAATCAGCCCCAGCATTTT. This chain joins TRBV19 and TRBJ1-5; TRBD1 aligns across 7 bases. V trimming: 6 bases; J trimming: 1 base; junction bases outside the gene matches: 15. This CDR3 region has 18 residues. The V gene's germline CDR1 is LNHDA and CDR2 SQIVND (reference sequence).

This clone was recorded a few times. V is TRBV5-1 and J is TRBJ2-1; 8 bases match TRBD2. The CDR3 runs to 16 residues. V gave up 0 bases and J gave up 3 bases; unmatched junction bases: 5. Germline CDR1 SGHRS, CDR2 YFSETQ. This CDR3 is CASSLGGSGVYNEQFF. The CDR3 nucleotides read TGCGCCAGCAGCTTGGGAGGTAGCGGGGTCTACAATGAGCAGTTCTTC.

CDR3 DNA: TGTGCCAGCAGCTGGGGACAGGACTTTAATGAAAAACTGTTTTTT. It is translated as CASSWGQDFNEKLFF. The genes are TRBV7-9 and TRBJ1-4, with TRBD1 matching over 8 bases. V lost 4 bases to trimming and J lost 4 bases; unmatched junction nucleotides: 5. The length of the CDR3 is 15 residues. CDR1 is SEHNR and CDR2 is FQNEAQ in the germline V gene (reference sequence). The complete variable domain, with remaining parts taken from reference TRBV7-9 and TRBJ1-4, reads DTGVSQNPRHKITKRGQNVTFRCDPISEHNRLYWYRQTLGQGPEFLTYFQNEAQLEKSRLLSDRFSAERPKGSFSTLEIQRTEQGDSAMYLCASSWGQDFNEKLFFGSGTQLSVL.